The rows below give T cell receptor beta chains drawn from one sample of a study of shared T cell receptors in the human thymus. Some clones are missing from TCRdb's copy, which holds only in-frame ones; the method was immunoSEQ multiplex PCR. The sample has some 660,000 clones, approximately 89% seen once. These records were also assigned to another study, of human thymus T cells.

The source material was thymocytes. All receptors derive from a boy less than two years old with a congenital heart defect. The conserved cysteine and the conserved F or W are not part of the CDR3 here.

TRBV28	13	ASSSIYKQGDEQY
TRBV2	11	ASSEATYNEQF
TRBV6-5	10	ASQGGGNTIY
TRBV27	13	ASSSTGTGSYEQY
TRBV28	10	ASNLLAGEQF
TRBV6-5	14	ASSYRHSGSNNEQF
TRBV4-3	14	ASSPSRWGHNQPQH
TRBV18	12	ASSPLHGGETQY
TRBV7-2	11	ASRGQGTDTQY
TRBV2	12	ASSRARGSQPQH
TRBV15	12	ATRTRDSSTEAF
TRBV18	11	ASSPMTDQPQH
TRBV14	11	ASSQDPSYEQY
TRBV4-3	20	ASSQDSAEIYRPGTGTYEQY
TRBV4-3	12	ASSVKEATDTQY
TRBV5-1	11	ASSLDRFTEAF
TRBV27	16	ASSSAPLAASSTDTQY
TRBV15	14	ATRTSGGVGTGELF
TRBV5-6	12	ASSCRSGANVLT
TRBV6-5	12	ASSYGYGNQPQH
TRBV7-2	12	ASTPDRGDYGYT
TRBV28	12	ASRGPWDTGELF
TRBV10-1	13	ASSEGRTSGLPQF
TRBV28	13	ASRRGDRDGNTIY
TRBV7-9	13	ASSQTGGPRNEQY
TRBV6-5	14	ASSCNYRRSSYEQY
TRBV5-1	15	ASSNRISGIPYNEQF
TRBV27	16	ASSFKDRGFVSNQPQH
TRBV27	14	ASSRFDRGDTGELF
TRBV14	13	ASSQVVGTRGKLF
TRBV13	14	ASSLLWDSSMYTQY
TRBV6-1	10	ASSDRIYGYT
TRBV7-8	15	ASSSSPGQGSHQPQH
TRBV7-2	13	ASSPPSGGRGTQY